The T cell receptor (beta chain) described here comes from a study of identifying expanded T cells in peripheral blood. Findings and limits, study-wide: Over about two and four weeks, about 15 and 19 clones changed, versus roughly 1.1 between replicates. Clone count variance between roughly 2-week samples rose with total template count.

This CDR3 contains 13 residues. V was trimmed by 4 bases and J by 7 bases, leaving 12 bases between them. Germline-derived CDR1 and CDR2 are SGHNT and YYREEE (reference sequence). Profiling relied on immunoSEQ multiplex PCR, and the TCRdb table lists in-frame clones only, not all of them. The table records more than 90,000 clones, 70% to 90% of them present only once. A word on this clone: Its target is not known.

Sequenced input: blood. This sequence was found in a person between 18 and 75 years old in good health. The rearrangement uses TRBV5-4 and TRBJ1-5; a weak D match, TRBD1 (6 bases). CDR3 sequence: CASSAGTNQPQHF. The DNA of the CDR3 is TGTGCCAGCAGCGCGGGGACAAACCAGCCCCAGCATTTT.